The following is a T cell receptor (beta chain) sequence with its context. Its antigen is unknown. No base quality information exists; no much larger clone differs at one position. The sample is drawn from a study of T cell responses to AZD1222 COVID-19 vaccine (dated by TCRdb to the early 2020s). Background on the whole study: TCR sequencing was performed for about 250 trial participants, of whom around 200 were given two doses of AZD1222 and roughly 25 were given two doses of MenACWY control vaccine. Enrollment into the trials was organized by age into subgroups of 18-55, 56-69 and 70-plus years, and those subgroups contained about 150, 27 and 61 TCR-sequenced participants, respectively. General conclusions and limits of the study: A significant rise in spike-specific TCR breadth and depth was observed after two AZD1222 doses relative to day 0 and relative to MenACWY recipients. Epitopes outside the regions mutated in the B.1.351 and B.1.1.7 variants were reportedly recognized by nearly half of the unique spike-specific TCRs. Because no day 14 peak-response samples were available, the repertoires could be characterized only after the peak T cell response. Vaccine-associated CD4 TCRs spanned the whole spike protein, with dominant responses in regions 160-218 and 743-854. Participants were mostly white British and included more females than males, and it was suggested by the authors that clonal diversity may have been underestimated. Only five or six AZD1222 recipients were SARS-CoV-2 seropositive at baseline, limiting conclusions about previously exposed vaccinees. In the small 56-69-year group, the increase in depth fell short of significance, most likely because of low power.

The CDR3 regions of human TCRbeta chains were analyzed by immunosequencing. In the source study's methods: Repertoire TCRs were matched against a reference library of SARS-CoV-2-specific TCRs generated with the MIRA antigen-specificity platform. Breadth was defined as the fraction of unique TCRs that were SARS-CoV-2-associated. Depth was defined as the fraction of total T cells that were SARS-CoV-2-associated. Using the MIRA data, each spike-specific TCR was assigned both to the spike region to which the TCR was reactive and to a CD4 or CD8 class. Log10-transformed breadth and depth values were compared by one-way ANOVA with Sidak's multiple comparisons tests. TCRdb obtained this table from immuneACCESS and retained in-frame rearrangements with V and J assigned. These tables miss some clones; where compared with another copy, unresolved V genes account for less than half of the shortfall, and the remainder is unexplained. V and J calls and clone size are as listed in that table; D and trimming were resolved from the DNA. This sample gives around 200,000 clones in total; roughly 93% of them show up just once. More than 0.85% of the sample rests with the top ten.

The sample's time point label, in plain terms: about 28 days (+/-7) after the second vaccine dose. Taken with the paper, the label for treatment or condition translates to: meningococcal conjugate vaccine given as trial control. The vaccinee samples were drawn from two UK trials, COV001 and COV002, one of which was a single-blind randomized controlled phase 2/3 trial testing AZD1222 (ChAdOx1 nCoV-19) in healthy adults. For TCRbeta chain sequencing, PBMC samples were collected from trial participants at day 0 and at day 28 after the second dose. Trimmed from V: 5 bases; trimmed from J: 1 base; junction bases lacking a gene match: 4. From the germline V gene (reference sequence), CDR1 is LNHDA and CDR2 is SQIVND. Measured from the cysteine to the phenylalanine, the CDR3 is 15 residues long. The DNA shown is the 45-base CDR3, in frame from base 1.

This material consisted of peripheral blood, taken 28 days after the second dose of the MenACWY control vaccine. The clonotype comes from an adult who received the MenACWY meningococcal vaccine as a control. Recombination connected TRBV19 to TRBJ1-5; 8 nucleotides in the junction match TRBD1. The DNA sequence is as follows: TGTGCCAGTAGTCCCCGGGACAGGAGCAATCAGCCCCAGCATTTT. Translated, it reads CASSPRDRSNQPQHF.